These 9 T cell receptor beta chains originate from one sample sequenced in a study of monozygotic twins with inflammatory bowel disease. Reprocessing the 5' RACE reads, TCRdb reports a single entry for every CDR3 protein and omits DNA. The table for this sample gives more than 120,000 distinct CDR3 sequences. Input material: blood. The receptors come from a human donor with ulcerative colitis or Crohn's disease, or a healthy co-twin of an affected twin (not recorded which).

V and J are TRBV5-1 and TRBJ1-2; TCRdb gives TRBD1 as the D gene, but with no DNA this cannot be confirmed. The CDR3 spans 15 residues. Looked up from germline, CDR1 is SGHRS and CDR2 is YFSETQ. Here the CDR3 reads CASSLAFTGQAGYTF.

The V gene is TRBV18, the J gene TRBJ1-5. Germline lookup yields CDR1 KGHSH and CDR2 LQKENI. The CDR3 consists of 14 residues. Here the CDR3 reads CASSPEGGNQPQHF.

The rearrangement uses TRBV4-3 and TRBJ2-3; TCRdb proposes TRBD2, but this gene call is untestable without DNA. CDR1 and CDR2 (germline): LGHNA, YSLEER. The length of the CDR3 is 20 residues. This CDR3 reads CASSQAPSKRETMVTDRQYF.

This rearrangement joins TRBV5-1 to TRBJ1-1; TCRdb designates TRBD1, a call that cannot be tested without DNA. The CDR3 is 14 residues long. Germline CDR1 is SGHRS and CDR2 is YFSETQ. The chain's CDR3 is CASSLVSGATEAFF.

V gene TRBV5-4 combines with J gene TRBJ2-7. From germline, CDR1 is SGHNT and CDR2 YYREEE (reference sequence). This CDR3 comprises 13 residues. The CDR3 sequence is CASSLDRRYEQYF.

The rearrangement uses TRBV5-1 and TRBJ2-3; TCRdb's D gene call, TRBD1, goes unchecked for lack of DNA. The CDR3 totals 16 residues. Germline values: CDR1 SGHRS, CDR2 YFSETQ. The CDR3 loop reads CASSSGQGAPSDTQYF. Using reference TRBV5-1 and TRBJ2-3 for the parts outside the CDR3, the full variable domain is KAGVTQTPRYLIKTRGQQVTLSCSPISGHRSVSWYQQTPGQGLQFLFEYFSETQRNKGNFPGRFSGRQFSNSRSEMNVSTLELGDSALYLCASSSGQGAPSDTQYFGPGTRLTVL.

The V gene is TRBV5-1, the J gene TRBJ2-7; with no DNA, the TCRdb D assignment of TRBD1 cannot be verified. Per the germline V gene, CDR1 is SGHRS and CDR2 is YFSETQ. CDR3 size: 16 residues. The CDR3 protein is CASSLGYGTGGYEQYF.

The chain combines TRBV9 with TRBJ1-3; TCRdb reports TRBD1, a call that lacks DNA to check it against. The CDR3 is 14 residues long. Germline CDR1 and CDR2: SGDLS and YYNGEE. The CDR3 loop reads CASSPWGGAGTIYF.

CDR3 protein: CSARAPNRQETQYF. The chain couples TRBV20-1 to TRBJ2-5; TCRdb's D call of TRBD1 is untestable without DNA. This CDR3 comprises 14 residues. The germline V gene has CDR1 DFQATT and CDR2 SNEGSKA (reference sequence).